The TCR beta chain described here comes from a study of blood T cell repertoires in COVID-19. As for the study in general: Samples came from the United States, Italy and Spain, spanning acute and convalescent COVID-19. Nucleic acid was either cDNA or gDNA, and it came from T cells, B-cell-depleted T cells, or PBMCs.

Per the original methods: Researchers report that nucleated cell counts were estimated from reference gene primer amplification. Profiled with immunoSEQ multiplex PCR; TCRdb holds only in-frame clones, not every one. Clone size and V and J calls were adopted from that table, with D and trimming inferred from the DNA. Of approximately 150,000 clones in the sample, 75% to 90% were seen once. J gave up 5 bases and V 0 bases, and 5 bases lay outside the gene matches. Germline CDR1 KGHDR, CDR2 SFDVKD. The CDR3 loop spans 16 amino acids. The genes are TRBV24-1 and TRBJ2-7, with 11 bases fitting TRBD1. The sequenced material came from peripheral blood. The sequence was collected from a man aged 55 to 69 with active or convalescent COVID-19. DNA for the CDR3: TGTGCCACCAGTGATTTGACTGGGACAGGGGGACACGAGCAGTACTTC. Its translation is CATSDLTGTGGHEQYF.